This T cell receptor beta chain was identified during a study of blood T cell repertoires in COVID-19. Study-wide context: Donors in the United States, Italy and Spain gave samples during acute or convalescent COVID-19.

The CDR3 is 16 residues long. V lost 3 bases, J lost 4 bases, and 16 bases lay in between. The germline gives CDR1 SGHAT, CDR2 FQDESV (reference sequence). This clone has just a few counts. The data were produced by immunoSEQ multiplex PCR, yet TCRdb's version contains in-frame clones alone and is incomplete. The sample has hundreds of thousands of clones; around 89% are singletons. Living in about two dozen US areas, the participants were between about 18 and 95 years of age. This sequence originates from a man aged 35 to 55 who had recovered from COVID-19. Sequences were obtained from PBMCs or T cells enriched from blood (not recorded which). The chain employs TRBV11-1 and TRBJ2-1; D is possibly TRBD1 (6 bases). CDR3 sequence: CASSLGTGSFYNEQFF. The DNA of the CDR3 is TGTGCCAGCAGCTTGGGTACAGGGTCATTTTACAATGAGCAGTTCTTC.